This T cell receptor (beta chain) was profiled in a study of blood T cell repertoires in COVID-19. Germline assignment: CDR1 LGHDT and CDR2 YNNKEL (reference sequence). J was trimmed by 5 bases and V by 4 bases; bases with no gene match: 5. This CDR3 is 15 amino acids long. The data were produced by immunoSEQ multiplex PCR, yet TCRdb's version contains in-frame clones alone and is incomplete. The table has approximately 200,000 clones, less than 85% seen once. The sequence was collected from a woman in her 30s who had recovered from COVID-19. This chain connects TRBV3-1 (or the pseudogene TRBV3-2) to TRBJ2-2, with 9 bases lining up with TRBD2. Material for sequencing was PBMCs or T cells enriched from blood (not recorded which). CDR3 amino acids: CASSPGLARTGELFF. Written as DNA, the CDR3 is TGTGCCAGCAGCCCGGGACTAGCACGGACCGGGGAGCTGTTTTTT.